This T cell receptor (beta chain) was documented in a study of identical twins. V dropped 0 bases and J dropped 10 bases, with 17 bases sitting between them. Germline V CDR1 and CDR2: SGHRS, YFSETQ. The CDR3 length is 16 residues. TCRdb re-called the 5' RACE reads through MiXCR, storing one row per CDR3 protein. The table includes about 250,000 distinct CDR3 sequences, roughly 13% detected once. V and J are TRBV5-1 and TRBJ1-6, with D uncertain. This sequence originates from a woman aged 18 to 35 in good health. Material for sequencing was memory (CD45RO+) T cells sorted from blood. CDR3 region: CASSLDIGVAGSPLHF. The DNA for the CDR3 is TGCGCCAGCAGCTTGGACATCGGGGTAGCAGGATCACCCCTCCACTTT.